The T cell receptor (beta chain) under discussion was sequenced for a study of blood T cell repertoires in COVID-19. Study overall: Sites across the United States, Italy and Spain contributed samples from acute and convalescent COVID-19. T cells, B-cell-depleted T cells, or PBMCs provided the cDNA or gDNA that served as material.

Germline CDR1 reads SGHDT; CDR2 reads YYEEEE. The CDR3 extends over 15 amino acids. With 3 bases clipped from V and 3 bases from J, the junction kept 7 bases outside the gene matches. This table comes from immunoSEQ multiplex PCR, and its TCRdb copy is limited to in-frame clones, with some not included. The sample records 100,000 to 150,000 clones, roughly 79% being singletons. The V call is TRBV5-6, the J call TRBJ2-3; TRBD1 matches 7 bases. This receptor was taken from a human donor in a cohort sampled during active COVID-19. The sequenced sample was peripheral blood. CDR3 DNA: TGTGCCAGCAGCTCACAGGGGAGAGCGACAGATACGCAGTATTTT. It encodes CASSSQGRATDTQYF.